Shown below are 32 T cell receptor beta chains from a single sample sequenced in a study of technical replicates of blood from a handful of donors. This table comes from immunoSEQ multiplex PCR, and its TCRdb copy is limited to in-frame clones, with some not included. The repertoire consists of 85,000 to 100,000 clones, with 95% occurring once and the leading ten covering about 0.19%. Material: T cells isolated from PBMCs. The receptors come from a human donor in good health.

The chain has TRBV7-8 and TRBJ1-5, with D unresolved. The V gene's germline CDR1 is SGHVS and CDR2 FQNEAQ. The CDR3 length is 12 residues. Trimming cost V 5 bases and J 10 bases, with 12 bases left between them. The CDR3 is CASSQAGEPQHF. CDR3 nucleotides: TGTGCCAGCAGCCAGGCGGGAGAACCCCAGCATTTT.

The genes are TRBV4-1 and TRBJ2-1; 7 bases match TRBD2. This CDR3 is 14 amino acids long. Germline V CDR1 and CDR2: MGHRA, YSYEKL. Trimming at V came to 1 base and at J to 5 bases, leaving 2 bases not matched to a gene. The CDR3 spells CASSQGLADNEQFF. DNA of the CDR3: TGCGCCAGCAGCCAAGGTCTAGCGGACAATGAGCAGTTCTTC.

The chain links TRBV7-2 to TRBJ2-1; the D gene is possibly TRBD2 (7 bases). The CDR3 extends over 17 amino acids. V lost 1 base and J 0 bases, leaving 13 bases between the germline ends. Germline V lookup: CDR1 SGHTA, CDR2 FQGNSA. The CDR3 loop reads CASSLVGGLSSYNEQFF. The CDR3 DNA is TGTGCCAGCAGCTTAGTCGGGGGGCTTAGCTCCTACAATGAGCAGTTCTTC.

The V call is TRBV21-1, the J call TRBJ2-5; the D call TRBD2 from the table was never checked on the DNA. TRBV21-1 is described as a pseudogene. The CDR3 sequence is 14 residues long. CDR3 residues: CASSKVLGKETQYF. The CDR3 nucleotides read TGTGCCAGCAGCAAAGTACTAGGTAAAGAGACCCAGTACTTC.

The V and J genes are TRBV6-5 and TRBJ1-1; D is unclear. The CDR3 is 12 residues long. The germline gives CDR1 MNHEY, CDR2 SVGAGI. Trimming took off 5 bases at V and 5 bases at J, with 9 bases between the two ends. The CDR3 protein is CASSASGTEAFF. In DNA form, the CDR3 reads TGTGCCAGCAGTGCCTCCGGGACTGAAGCTTTCTTT.

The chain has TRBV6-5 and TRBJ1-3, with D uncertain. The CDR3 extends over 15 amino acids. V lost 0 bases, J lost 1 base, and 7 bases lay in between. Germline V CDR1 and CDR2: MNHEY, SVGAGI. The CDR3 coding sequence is TGTGCCAGCAGTTACTCGACGGGGTCTGGAAACACCATATATTTT. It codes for CASSYSTGSGNTIYF.

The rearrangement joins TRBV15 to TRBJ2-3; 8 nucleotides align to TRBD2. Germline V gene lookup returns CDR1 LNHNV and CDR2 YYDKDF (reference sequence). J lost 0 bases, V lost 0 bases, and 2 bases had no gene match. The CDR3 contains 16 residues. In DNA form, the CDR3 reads TGTGCCACCAGCAGAGATAGCGGGAAAAGCACAGATACGCAGTATTTT. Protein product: CATSRDSGKSTDTQYF.

CDR3 in amino acids: CASSEGGGTGASWPTDTQYF. The CDR3 nucleotides are TGCGCCAGCAGCGAAGGGGGAGGGACAGGGGCTTCCTGGCCAACAGATACGCAGTATTTT. The V gene is TRBV4-1, the J gene TRBJ2-3; 10 bases are shared with TRBD1. There are 20 residues in the CDR3. V shed 5 bases, J shed 3 bases, and the junction held 20 bases outside the gene matches. Germline CDR1 is MGHRA and CDR2 is YSYEKL.

The CDR3 is CASSQRGTSGSTDTQYF. Written as DNA, the CDR3 is TGTGCCAGCAGCCAAAGAGGGACTAGCGGGAGCACAGATACGCAGTATTTT. The gene calls are TRBV4-2 and TRBJ2-3, with TRBD2 matching 12 bases. The length of the CDR3 is 17 residues. Germline trimming cut 2 bases from V and 0 bases from J; bases unmatched to any gene: 3. CDR1 and CDR2 from the germline V gene are LGHNA and YNFKEQ.

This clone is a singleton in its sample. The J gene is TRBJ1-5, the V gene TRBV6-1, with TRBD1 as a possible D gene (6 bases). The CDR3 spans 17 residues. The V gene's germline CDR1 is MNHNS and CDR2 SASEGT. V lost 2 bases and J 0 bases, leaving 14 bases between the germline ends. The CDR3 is CASSETDRGVSNQPQHF. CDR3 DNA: TGTGCCAGCAGTGAAACGGACAGAGGGGTTAGCAATCAGCCCCAGCATTTT.

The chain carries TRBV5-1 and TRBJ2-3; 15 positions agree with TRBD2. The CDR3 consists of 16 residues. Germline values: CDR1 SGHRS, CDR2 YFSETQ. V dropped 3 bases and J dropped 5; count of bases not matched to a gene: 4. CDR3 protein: CASSWTSGGVGDTQYF. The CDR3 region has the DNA TGCGCCAGCAGCTGGACTAGCGGGGGGGTAGGAGATACGCAGTATTTT. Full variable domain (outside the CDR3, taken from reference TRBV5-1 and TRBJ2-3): KAGVTQTPRYLIKTRGQQVTLSCSPISGHRSVSWYQQTPGQGLQFLFEYFSETQRNKGNFPGRFSGRQFSNSRSEMNVSTLELGDSALYLCASSWTSGGVGDTQYFGPGTRLTVL.

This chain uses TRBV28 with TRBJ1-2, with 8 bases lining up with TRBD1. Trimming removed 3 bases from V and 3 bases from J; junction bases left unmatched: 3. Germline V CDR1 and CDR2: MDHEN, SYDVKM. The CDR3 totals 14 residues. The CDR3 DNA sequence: TGTGCCAGCAGTTTGGGACAGGTATACTATGGCTACACCTTC. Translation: CASSLGQVYYGYTF.

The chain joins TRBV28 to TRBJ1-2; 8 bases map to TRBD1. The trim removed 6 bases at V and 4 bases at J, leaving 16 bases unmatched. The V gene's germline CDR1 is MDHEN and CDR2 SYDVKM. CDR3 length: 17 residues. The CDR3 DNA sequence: TGTGCCAGCAGAACCCCAGGGGGCGGGCCCATGGGCTATGGCTACACCTTC. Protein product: CASRTPGGGPMGYGYTF.

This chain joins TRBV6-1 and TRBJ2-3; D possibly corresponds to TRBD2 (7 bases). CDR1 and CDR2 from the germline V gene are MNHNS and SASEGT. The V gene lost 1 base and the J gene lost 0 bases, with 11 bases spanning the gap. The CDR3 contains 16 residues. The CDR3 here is CASSEVGGASTDTQYF. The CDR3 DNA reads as TGTGCCAGCAGTGAAGTAGGGGGGGCTAGCACAGATACGCAGTATTTT.

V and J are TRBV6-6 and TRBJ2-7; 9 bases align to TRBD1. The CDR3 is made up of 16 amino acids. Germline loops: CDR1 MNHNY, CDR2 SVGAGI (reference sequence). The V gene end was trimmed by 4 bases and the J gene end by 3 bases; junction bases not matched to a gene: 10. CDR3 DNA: TGTGCCAGCAGTTTCCTCCTAGACAGGGGGGACTACGAGCAGTACTTC. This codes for CASSFLLDRGDYEQYF.

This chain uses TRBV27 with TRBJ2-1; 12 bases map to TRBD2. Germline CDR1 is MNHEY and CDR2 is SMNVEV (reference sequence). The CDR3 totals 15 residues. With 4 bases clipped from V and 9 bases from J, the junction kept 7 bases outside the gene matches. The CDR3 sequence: CASSSLAGGRFEQFF. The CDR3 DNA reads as TGTGCCAGCAGTTCTCTAGCGGGGGGGCGGTTTGAGCAGTTCTTC.

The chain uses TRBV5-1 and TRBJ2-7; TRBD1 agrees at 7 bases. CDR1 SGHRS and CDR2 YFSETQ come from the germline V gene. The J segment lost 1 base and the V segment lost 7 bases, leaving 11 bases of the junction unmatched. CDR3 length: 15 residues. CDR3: CASSETGNPSYEQYF. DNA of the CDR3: TGCGCCAGCTCTGAGACAGGGAACCCTTCCTACGAGCAGTACTTC.

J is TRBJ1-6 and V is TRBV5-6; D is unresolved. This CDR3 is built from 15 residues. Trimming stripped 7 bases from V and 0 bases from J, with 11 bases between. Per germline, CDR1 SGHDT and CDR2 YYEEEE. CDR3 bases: TGTGCCAGCGCCCGGGATGGCTCCTATAATTCACCCCTCCACTTT. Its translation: CASARDGSYNSPLHF. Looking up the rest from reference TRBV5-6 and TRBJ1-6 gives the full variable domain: DAGVTQSPTHLIKTRGQQVTLRCSPKSGHDTVSWYQQALGQGPQFIFQYYEEEERQRGNFPDRFSGHQFPNYSSELNVNALLLGDSALYLCASARDGSYNSPLHFGNGTRLTVT.

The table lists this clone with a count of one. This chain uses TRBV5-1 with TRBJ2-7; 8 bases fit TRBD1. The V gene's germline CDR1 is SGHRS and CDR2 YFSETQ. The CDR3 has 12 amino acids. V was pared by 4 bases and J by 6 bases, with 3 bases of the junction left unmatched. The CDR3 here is CASSPDRGEQYF. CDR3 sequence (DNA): TGCGCCAGCAGCCCTGACAGGGGCGAGCAGTACTTC.

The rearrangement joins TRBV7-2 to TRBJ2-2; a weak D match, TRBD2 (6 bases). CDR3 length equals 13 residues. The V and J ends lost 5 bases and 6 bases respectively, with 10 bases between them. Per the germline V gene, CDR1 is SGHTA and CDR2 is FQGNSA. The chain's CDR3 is CASSRGGPGELFF. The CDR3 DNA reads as TGTGCCAGCAGCCGCGGAGGGCCCGGGGAGCTGTTTTTT.

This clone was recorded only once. DNA for the CDR3: TGTGCCAGTAGTAGGGACAGGGGCGAAGGGGAGACCCAGTACTTC. It translates to CASSRDRGEGETQYF. The chain has TRBV19 and TRBJ2-5; 10 positions match TRBD1. Germline values: CDR1 LNHDA, CDR2 SQIVND (reference sequence). V dropped 4 bases and J dropped 5; count of bases not matched to a gene: 7. The CDR3 contains 15 residues.

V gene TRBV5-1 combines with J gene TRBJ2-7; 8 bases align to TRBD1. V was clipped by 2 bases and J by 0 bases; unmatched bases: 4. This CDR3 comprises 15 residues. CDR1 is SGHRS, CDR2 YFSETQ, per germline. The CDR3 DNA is TGCGCCAGCAGCTTAGGGACAGGAACCTCCTACGAGCAGTACTTC. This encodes CASSLGTGTSYEQYF.

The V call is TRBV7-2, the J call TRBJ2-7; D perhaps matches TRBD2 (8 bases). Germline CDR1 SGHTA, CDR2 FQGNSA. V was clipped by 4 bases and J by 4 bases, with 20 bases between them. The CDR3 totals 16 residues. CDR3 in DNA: TGTGCCAGCAGCTCGGGAGGGGGCGCATATATTTACGAGCAGTACTTC. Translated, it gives CASSSGGGAYIYEQYF.

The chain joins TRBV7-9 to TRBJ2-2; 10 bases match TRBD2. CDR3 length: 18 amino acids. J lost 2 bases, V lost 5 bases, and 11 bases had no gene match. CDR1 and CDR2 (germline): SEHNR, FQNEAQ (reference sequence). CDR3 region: CASSPHPGLAENTGELFF. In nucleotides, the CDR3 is TGTGCCAGCAGCCCCCACCCCGGACTAGCGGAAAACACCGGGGAGCTGTTTTTT.

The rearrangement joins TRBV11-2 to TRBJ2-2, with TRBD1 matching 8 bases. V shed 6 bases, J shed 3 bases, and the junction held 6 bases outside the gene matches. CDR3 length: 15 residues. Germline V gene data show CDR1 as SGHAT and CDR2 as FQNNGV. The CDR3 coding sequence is TGTGCCAGCAGTCAGACAGGGGTTGACACCGGGGAGCTGTTTTTT. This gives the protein CASSQTGVDTGELFF.

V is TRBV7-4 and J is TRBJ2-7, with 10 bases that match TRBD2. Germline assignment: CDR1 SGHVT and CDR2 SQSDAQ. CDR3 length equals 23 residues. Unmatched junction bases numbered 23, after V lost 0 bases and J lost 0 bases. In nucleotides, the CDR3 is TGTGCCAGCAGCTTAGCGGGCCGACAGGAAGGGTTAGCGGGAGGTAGAAGCTCCTACGAGCAGTACTTC. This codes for CASSLAGRQEGLAGGRSSYEQYF.

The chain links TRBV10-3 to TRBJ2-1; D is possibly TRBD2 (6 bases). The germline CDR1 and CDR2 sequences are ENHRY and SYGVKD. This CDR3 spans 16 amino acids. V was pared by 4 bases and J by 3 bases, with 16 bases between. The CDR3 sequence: CAISVGGLVGYNEQFF. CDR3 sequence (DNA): TGTGCCATCAGTGTAGGAGGGCTAGTAGGCTACAATGAGCAGTTCTTC.

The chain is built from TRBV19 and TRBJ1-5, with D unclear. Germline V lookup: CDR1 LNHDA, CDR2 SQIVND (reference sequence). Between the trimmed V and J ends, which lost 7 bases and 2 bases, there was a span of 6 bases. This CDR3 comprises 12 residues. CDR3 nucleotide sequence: TGTGCCAGTAATCTTGGCAATCAGCCCCAGCATTTT. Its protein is CASNLGNQPQHF.

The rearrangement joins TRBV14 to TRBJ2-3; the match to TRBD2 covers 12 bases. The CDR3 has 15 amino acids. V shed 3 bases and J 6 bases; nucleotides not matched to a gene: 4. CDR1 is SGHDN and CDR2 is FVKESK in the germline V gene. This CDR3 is CASSQTSGSLDTQYF. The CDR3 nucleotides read TGTGCCAGCAGCCAGACTAGCGGGAGCCTCGATACGCAGTATTTT. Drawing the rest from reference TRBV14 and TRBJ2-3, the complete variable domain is EAGVTQFPSHSVIEKGQTVTLRCDPISGHDNLYWYRRVMGKEIKFLLHFVKESKQDESGMPNNRFLAERTGGTYSTLKVQPAELEDSGVYFCASSQTSGSLDTQYFGPGTRLTVL.

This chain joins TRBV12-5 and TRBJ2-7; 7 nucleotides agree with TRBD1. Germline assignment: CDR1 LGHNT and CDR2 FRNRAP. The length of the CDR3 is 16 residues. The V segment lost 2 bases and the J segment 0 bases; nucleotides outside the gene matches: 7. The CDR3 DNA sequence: TGTGCTAGTGGTTTGAGGTTTGGGACAGACTCCTACGAGCAGTACTTC. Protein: CASGLRFGTDSYEQYF.

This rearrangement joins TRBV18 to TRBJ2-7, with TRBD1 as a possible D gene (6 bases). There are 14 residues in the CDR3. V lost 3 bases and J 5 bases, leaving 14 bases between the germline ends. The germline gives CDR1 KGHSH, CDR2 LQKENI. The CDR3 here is CASSPFDRSDEQYF. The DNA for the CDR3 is TGTGCCAGCTCACCCTTCGACAGGTCGGACGAGCAGTACTTC.

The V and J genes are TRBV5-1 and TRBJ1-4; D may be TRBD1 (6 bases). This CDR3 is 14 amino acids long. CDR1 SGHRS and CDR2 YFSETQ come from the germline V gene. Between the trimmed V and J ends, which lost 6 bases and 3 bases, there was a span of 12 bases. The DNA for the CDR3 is TGCGCCAGCACCCCCGGGGGGCCTAATGAAAAACTGTTTTTT. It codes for CASTPGGPNEKLFF.